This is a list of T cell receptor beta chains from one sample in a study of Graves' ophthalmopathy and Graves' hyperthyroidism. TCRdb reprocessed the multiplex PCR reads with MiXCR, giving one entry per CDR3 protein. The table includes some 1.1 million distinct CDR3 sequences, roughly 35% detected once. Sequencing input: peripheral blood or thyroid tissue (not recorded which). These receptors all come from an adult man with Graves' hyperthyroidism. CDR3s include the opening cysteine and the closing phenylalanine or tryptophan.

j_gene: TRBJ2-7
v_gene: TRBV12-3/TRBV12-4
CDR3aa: CASSLTRQGGFLGYEQYF

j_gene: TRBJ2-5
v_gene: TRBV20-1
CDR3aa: CSASLEAGSRETQYF

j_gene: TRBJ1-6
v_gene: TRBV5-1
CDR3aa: CASSHGLNNSPLHF

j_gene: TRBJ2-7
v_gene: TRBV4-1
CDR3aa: CASSQEGPGAPRYEQYF

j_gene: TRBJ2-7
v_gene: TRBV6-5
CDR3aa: CASSEGQGYYEQYF

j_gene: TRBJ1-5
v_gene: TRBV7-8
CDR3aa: CASSLEGALMSNQPQHF

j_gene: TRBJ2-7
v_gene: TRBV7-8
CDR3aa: CASSSTGTGISYEQYF

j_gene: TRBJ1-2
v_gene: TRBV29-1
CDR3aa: CSVEGQRYGYTF

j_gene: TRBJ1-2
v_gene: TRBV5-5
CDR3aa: CASSLEDTGYTF

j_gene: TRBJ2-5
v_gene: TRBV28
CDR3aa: CATRDWTGPGETQYF

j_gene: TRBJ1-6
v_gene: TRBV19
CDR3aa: CASSAGNSPLHF

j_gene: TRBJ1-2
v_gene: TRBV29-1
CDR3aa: CSLGQGGNGYTF

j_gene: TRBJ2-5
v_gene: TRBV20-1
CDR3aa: CSARVGLPRETQYF

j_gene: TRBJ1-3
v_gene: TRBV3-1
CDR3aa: CASSQAGKGNTIYF

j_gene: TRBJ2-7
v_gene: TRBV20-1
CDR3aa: CSGQGAYEQYF

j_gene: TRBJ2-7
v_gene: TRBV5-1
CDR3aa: CASSLAWREVGEQYF

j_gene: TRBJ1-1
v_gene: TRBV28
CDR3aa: CASSVPRDITEAFF

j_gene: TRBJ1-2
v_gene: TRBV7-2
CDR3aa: CASSLLGGGAYGYTF

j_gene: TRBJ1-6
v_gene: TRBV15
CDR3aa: CATSRETVWSDSPLHF

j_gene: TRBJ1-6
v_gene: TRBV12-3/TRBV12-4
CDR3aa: CASSLIRVSPIHF

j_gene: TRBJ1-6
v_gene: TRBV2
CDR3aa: CASSEAKRSLHF

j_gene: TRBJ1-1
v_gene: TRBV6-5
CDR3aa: CASSQTTANTEAFF

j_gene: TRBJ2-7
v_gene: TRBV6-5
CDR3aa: CASSLVASGSVSYEQYF

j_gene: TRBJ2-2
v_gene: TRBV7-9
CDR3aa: CASSLASGQKPLNTGELFF

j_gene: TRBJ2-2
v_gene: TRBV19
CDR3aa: CATGTGGTGELFF

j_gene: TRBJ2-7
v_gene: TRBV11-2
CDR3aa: CASSPTATSGSRYEQYF

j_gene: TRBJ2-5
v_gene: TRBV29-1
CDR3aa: CSVYTGLAGETQYF

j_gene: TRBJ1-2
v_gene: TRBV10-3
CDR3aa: CAISAAGDHGYTF

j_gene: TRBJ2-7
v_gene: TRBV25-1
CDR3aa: CASSYGASRDYEQYF

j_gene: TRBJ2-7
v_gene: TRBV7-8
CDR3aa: CASSPTRRDLSLREQYF

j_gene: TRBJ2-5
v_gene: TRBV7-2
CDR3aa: CASSLDPYETQYF

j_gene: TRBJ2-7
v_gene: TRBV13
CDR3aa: CASSLGSALPRAYEQYF

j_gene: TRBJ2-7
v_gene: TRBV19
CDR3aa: CASSSGQGSEQYF

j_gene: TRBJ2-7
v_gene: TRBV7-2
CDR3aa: CASRSGTGHSTEQYF

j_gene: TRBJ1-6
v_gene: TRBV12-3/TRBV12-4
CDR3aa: CASSLGTVSPLHF

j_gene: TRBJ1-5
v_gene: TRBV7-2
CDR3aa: CASSVGSGGQPQHF

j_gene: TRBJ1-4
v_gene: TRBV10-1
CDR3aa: CASSESRSPEKLFF

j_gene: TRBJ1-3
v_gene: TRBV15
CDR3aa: CATSPIGAGNTIYF

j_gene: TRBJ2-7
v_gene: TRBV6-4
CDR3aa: CASSGEPGHEPYEQYF

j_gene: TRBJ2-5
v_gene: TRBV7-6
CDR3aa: CTSRTVQETQCF

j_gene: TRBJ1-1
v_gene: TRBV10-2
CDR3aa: CASSPPAPGTRITNTEAFF

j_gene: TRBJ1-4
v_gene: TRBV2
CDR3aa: CASSVGPSDRLFF

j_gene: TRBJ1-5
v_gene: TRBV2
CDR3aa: CASSVRQGGNNQPQHF

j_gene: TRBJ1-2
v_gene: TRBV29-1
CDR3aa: CSVELWGTNYGYTF

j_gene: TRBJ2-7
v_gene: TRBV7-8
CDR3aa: CASSRSRDRGHSRDSYEQYF

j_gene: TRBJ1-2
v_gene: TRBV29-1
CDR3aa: CSVEDSTGEGANGYTF